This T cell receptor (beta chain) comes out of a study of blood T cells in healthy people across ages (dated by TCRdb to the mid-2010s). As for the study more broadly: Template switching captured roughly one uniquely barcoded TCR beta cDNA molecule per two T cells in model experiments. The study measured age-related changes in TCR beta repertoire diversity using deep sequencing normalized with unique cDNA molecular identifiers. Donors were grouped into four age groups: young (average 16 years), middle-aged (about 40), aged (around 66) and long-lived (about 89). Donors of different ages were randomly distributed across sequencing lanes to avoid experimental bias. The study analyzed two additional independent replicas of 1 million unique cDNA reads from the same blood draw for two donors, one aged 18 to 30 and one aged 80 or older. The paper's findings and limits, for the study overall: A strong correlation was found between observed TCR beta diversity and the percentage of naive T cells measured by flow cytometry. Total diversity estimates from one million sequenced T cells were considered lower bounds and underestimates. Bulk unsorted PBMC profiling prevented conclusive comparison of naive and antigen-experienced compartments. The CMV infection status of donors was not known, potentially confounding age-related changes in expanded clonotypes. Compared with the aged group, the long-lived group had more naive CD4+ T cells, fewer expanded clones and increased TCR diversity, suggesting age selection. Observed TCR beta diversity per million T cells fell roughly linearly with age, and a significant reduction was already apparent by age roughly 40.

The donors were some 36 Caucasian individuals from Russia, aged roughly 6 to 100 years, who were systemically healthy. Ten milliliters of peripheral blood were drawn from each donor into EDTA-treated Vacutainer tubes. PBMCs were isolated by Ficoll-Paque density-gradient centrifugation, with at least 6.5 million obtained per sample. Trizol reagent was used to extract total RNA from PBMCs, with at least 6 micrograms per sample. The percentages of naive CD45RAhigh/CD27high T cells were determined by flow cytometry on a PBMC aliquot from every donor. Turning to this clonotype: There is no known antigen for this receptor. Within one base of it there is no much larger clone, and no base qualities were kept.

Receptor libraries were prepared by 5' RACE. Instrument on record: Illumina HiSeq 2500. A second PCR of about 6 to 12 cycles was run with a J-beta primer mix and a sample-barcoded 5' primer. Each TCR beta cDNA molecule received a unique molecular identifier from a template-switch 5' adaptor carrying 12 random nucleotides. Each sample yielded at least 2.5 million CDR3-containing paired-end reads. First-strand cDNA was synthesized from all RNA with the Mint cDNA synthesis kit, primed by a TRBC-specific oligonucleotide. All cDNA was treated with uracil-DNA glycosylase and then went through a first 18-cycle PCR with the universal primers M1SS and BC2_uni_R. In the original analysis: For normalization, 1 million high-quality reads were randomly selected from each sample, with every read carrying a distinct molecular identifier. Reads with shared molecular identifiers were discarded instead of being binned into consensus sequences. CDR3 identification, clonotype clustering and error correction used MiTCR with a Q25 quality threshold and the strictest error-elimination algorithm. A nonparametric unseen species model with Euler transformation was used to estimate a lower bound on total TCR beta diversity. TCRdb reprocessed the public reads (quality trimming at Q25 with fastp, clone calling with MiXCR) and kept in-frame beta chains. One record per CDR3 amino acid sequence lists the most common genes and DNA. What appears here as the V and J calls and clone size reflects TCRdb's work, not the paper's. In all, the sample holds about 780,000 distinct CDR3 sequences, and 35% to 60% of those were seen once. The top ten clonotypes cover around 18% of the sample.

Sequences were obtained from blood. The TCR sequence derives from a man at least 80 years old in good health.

For the CDR3, the sequence is CASSTDSIHPYEQYF. The DNA sequence is as follows: TGTGCCAGCAGCACCGACAGTATTCACCCCTACGAGCAGTACTTC. The rearrangement combines TRBV12-3 or TRBV12-4 with TRBJ2-7, and TRBD1 may be the D gene, going by 5 matching bases. The cysteine opens and the phenylalanine closes a CDR3 of 15 amino acids. The DNA shown is the 45-base CDR3, in frame from base 1. V is reduced by 6 bases and J by 2 bases, leaving a spacing of 17 bases between them.